This is a list of T cell receptor beta chains from one sample in a study of sequential checkpoint blockade in melanoma. Sequencing used immunoSEQ multiplex PCR; TCRdb keeps in-frame clones, though not all of them. The sample holds tens of thousands of clones; just under 85% are singletons and the top ten take 4.5% to 7%. The specimen comprised CD8+ T cells sorted from blood (inferred from file names), sampled from a patient given nivolumab and ipilimumab in sequence. The source of these receptors is a human donor with melanoma. The CDR3 runs from the conserved cysteine through the conserved F or W. D genes are given only for firm matches. The size of a clone is reported for some rows only, either as once, few or many, or as a class for expanded clones.

v_call	d_call	j_call	clone_size	cdr3_aa	cdr3_nt
TRBV16	-	TRBJ1-1	once	CASSPAGMNTEAFF	TGTGCCAGCAGCCCCGCGGGTATGAACACTGAAGCTTTCTTT
TRBV23-1	-	TRBJ2-7	-	CASSQSYDEQYF	TGCGCCAGCAGTCAATCTTATGACGAGCAGTACTTC
TRBV5-4	-	TRBJ2-7	few	CASSLDRYNEQYF	TGCGCCAGCAGCCTGGACAGATATAACGAGCAGTACTTC
TRBV5-1	TRBD1	TRBJ1-2	-	CASSSGTGLLGNGYTF	TGCGCCAGCAGCTCGGGGACAGGCCTTTTAGGGAATGGCTACACCTTC
TRBV7-6	-	TRBJ2-7	-	CASSPGPTGGTYEQYF	TGTGCCAGCAGCCCCGGACCGACAGGAGGCACCTACGAGCAGTACTTC
TRBV5-4	TRBD1	TRBJ1-3	few	CASSLGDRGGDTIYF	TGTGCCAGCAGCTTGGGGGACAGGGGTGGAGACACCATATATTTT
TRBV28	-	TRBJ1-5	-	CASSPRGGPWGHSNQPQHF	TGTGCCAGCAGTCCGAGGGGGGGCCCCTGGGGTCATAGCAATCAGCCCCAGCATTTT
TRBV6-1	-	TRBJ2-5	-	CASNVRAETQYF	TGTGCCAGCAACGTGCGCGCAGAGACCCAGTACTTC
TRBV4-1	-	TRBJ2-7	-	CASSQDDRSGYEQYF	TGCGCCAGCAGCCAAGATGACAGAAGTGGCTACGAGCAGTACTTC
TRBV6-5	-	TRBJ2-7	-	CASRTGLPYEQYF	TGTGCCAGCAGGACAGGTTTGCCCTACGAGCAGTACTTC
TRBV10-1	TRBD1	TRBJ1-1	-	CASSDGQGLDTEAFF	TGCGCCAGCAGCGATGGACAGGGGTTGGACACTGAAGCTTTCTTT
TRBV6-6	TRBD1	TRBJ1-2	-	CASSSDRGLGYTF	TGTGCCAGCAGTTCAGACAGGGGGCTCGGCTACACCTTC
TRBV13	TRBD2	TRBJ2-7	-	CASSSRLDGGFYEQYF	TGTGCCAGCAGCTCCCGGCTGGACGGGGGGTTCTACGAGCAGTACTTC
TRBV15	-	TRBJ1-5	-	CATSRGMRQSSLLGNQPQHF	TGTGCCACCAGCAGAGGGATGAGACAGAGCTCCCTTTTGGGCAATCAGCCCCAGCATTTT
TRBV27	-	TRBJ2-5	-	CASSLHGATYQETQYF	TGTGCCAGCAGTTTACACGGAGCGACGTACCAAGAGACCCAGTACTTC
TRBV9	TRBD2	TRBJ2-3	-	CASSVAGGGSTDTQYF	TGTGCCAGCAGCGTAGCCGGCGGGGGGAGCACAGATACGCAGTATTTT
TRBV4-2	TRBD1	TRBJ1-1	-	CASSQVWDRDGTEAFF	TGTGCCAGCAGCCAAGTCTGGGACAGGGACGGCACTGAAGCTTTCTTT
TRBV7-6	TRBD1	TRBJ1-3	-	CASSSRQGSGNTIYF	TGTGCCAGCAGCTCTAGACAGGGCAGTGGAAACACCATATATTTT
TRBV4-2	TRBD2	TRBJ2-7	-	CASSQSLAGGFLEQYF	TGTGCCAGCAGCCAAAGCCTAGCGGGAGGTTTTCTCGAGCAGTACTTC
TRBV19	-	TRBJ2-7	-	CASSIGLGVSYEQYF	TGTGCCAGTAGTATAGGACTAGGGGTGTCCTACGAGCAGTACTTC
TRBV9	-	TRBJ1-4	-	CASSVGLNEKLFF	TGTGCCAGCAGCGTGGGGCTTAATGAAAAACTGTTTTTT
TRBV19	TRBD1	TRBJ1-1	-	CASSISTGGASTEAFF	TGTGCCAGTAGTATAAGCACAGGGGGCGCGAGCACTGAAGCTTTCTTT
TRBV27	TRBD1	TRBJ1-1	-	CASSSRTGVHTEAFF	TGTGCCAGCAGTTCCCGGACAGGGGTTCACACTGAAGCTTTCTTT
TRBV27	-	TRBJ2-7	-	CASSFLGQRSYEQYF	TGTGCCAGCAGTTTTTTGGGACAACGGTCCTACGAGCAGTACTTC
TRBV9	TRBD2	TRBJ2-3	-	CASTGSGSWADTQYF	TGTGCCAGCACCGGTAGCGGGAGCTGGGCAGATACGCAGTATTTT
TRBV6-4	TRBD2	TRBJ2-1	few	CASSGTSGGFDEQFF	TGTGCCAGCAGTGGGACTAGCGGGGGGTTCGATGAGCAGTTCTTC
TRBV19	TRBD1	TRBJ1-5	-	CASSIGDRGSNQPQHF	TGTGCCAGTAGTATTGGGGACAGGGGTAGCAATCAGCCCCAGCATTTT
TRBV7-3	TRBD2	TRBJ2-1	-	CASSQLAGFYNEQFF	TGTGCCAGCAGCCAACTAGCGGGTTTCTACAATGAGCAGTTCTTC
TRBV5-1	-	TRBJ1-4	-	CASSPLSPGHLSSATNEKLFF	TGCGCCAGCAGCCCGCTCTCCCCGGGACATCTATCATCCGCAACTAATGAAAAACTGTTTTTT
TRBV27	-	TRBJ2-1	-	CASSFYSSYNEQFF	TGTGCCAGCAGTTTCTATAGCTCCTACAATGAGCAGTTCTTC
TRBV5-1	-	TRBJ2-7	-	CASSLAAGTYEQYF	TGCGCCAGCAGCTTGGCGGCGGGGACCTACGAGCAGTACTTC
TRBV19	-	TRBJ1-2	-	CASSAGADTYGYTF	TGTGCCAGTAGCGCGGGCGCCGATACTTATGGCTACACCTTC
TRBV6-1	-	TRBJ1-5	once	CASTDGGNQPQHF	TGTGCCAGCACCGACGGAGGGAATCAGCCCCAGCATTTT
TRBV27	-	TRBJ2-5	-	CASSLFPGAGETQYF	TGTGCCAGCAGTTTATTCCCGGGAGCGGGAGAGACCCAGTACTTC
TRBV19	TRBD1	TRBJ1-1	-	CATGQGGRSNTEAFF	TGTGCCACAGGACAGGGGGGACGTTCGAACACTGAAGCTTTCTTT
TRBV2	TRBD2	TRBJ2-1	-	CASKTSGGYNEQFF	TGTGCCAGTAAGACTAGCGGGGGTTACAATGAGCAGTTCTTC
TRBV28	-	TRBJ2-1	-	CASSFGSPYNEQFF	TGTGCCAGCAGTTTTGGTAGTCCCTACAATGAGCAGTTCTTC
TRBV2	-	TRBJ2-1	-	CASSQDGLRENEQFF	TGTGCCAGCAGTCAAGACGGGTTAAGGGAGAATGAGCAGTTCTTC
TRBV28	-	TRBJ1-5	-	CATLDITSNQPQHF	TGTGCCACCTTGGACATTACTAGCAATCAGCCCCAGCATTTT
TRBV4-1	-	TRBJ2-7	-	CASSQDDSRRGYEQYF	TGCGCCAGCAGCCAAGACGACTCCCGGCGAGGCTACGAGCAGTACTTC
TRBV27	-	TRBJ2-7	-	CASSFGGAIEQYF	TGTGCCAGCAGTTTTGGTGGGGCGATCGAGCAGTACTTC
TRBV19	TRBD1	TRBJ1-5	-	CASNLIPQGARLNQPQHF	TGTGCCAGTAATCTAATCCCACAGGGGGCAAGGCTAAATCAGCCCCAGCATTTT
TRBV6-1	-	TRBJ2-3	-	CASSEGLSSTDTQYF	TGTGCCAGCAGTGAAGGGCTCTCTTCCACAGATACGCAGTATTTT
TRBV19	-	TRBJ1-2	-	CATSPGANYGYTF	TGTGCCACAAGCCCAGGGGCTAACTATGGCTACACCTTC
TRBV12-5	TRBD2	TRBJ2-7	-	CASGLNGVGQGQGLAGLRYEQYF	TGTGCTAGTGGTTTGAATGGGGTGGGACAGGGTCAGGGACTAGCGGGATTAAGGTACGAGCAGTACTTC
TRBV5-1	TRBD2	TRBJ2-3	-	CASSTLAGESDTQYF	TGCGCCAGCAGCACCCTAGCGGGGGAGTCAGATACGCAGTATTTT
TRBV5-6	TRBD1	TRBJ2-7	-	CASSFLQGGEQYF	TGTGCCAGCAGCTTTCTACAGGGGGGTGAGCAGTACTTC
TRBV15	TRBD1	TRBJ1-4	-	CATSLQGEKLFF	TGTGCCACCAGCTTACAGGGGGAAAAACTGTTTTTT
TRBV4-1	-	TRBJ2-1	-	CASSHERGAAPQHNEQFF	TGCGCCAGCAGCCACGAACGCGGGGCGGCCCCTCAACACAATGAGCAGTTCTTC
TRBV21-1	-	TRBJ2-7	once	CASRDRGGEQYF	TGTGCCAGCAGGGACAGGGGGGGCGAGCAGTACTTC
TRBV27	TRBD1	TRBJ2-7	-	CASIGQGVSEQYF	TGTGCCAGCATCGGACAGGGAGTCTCCGAGCAGTACTTC
TRBV4-1	-	TRBJ1-1	-	CASSQVWPGRATEAFF	TGCGCCAGCAGCCAAGTTTGGCCAGGAAGAGCCACTGAAGCTTTCTTT